This T cell receptor (beta chain) appears in the sequencing data of a study of blood T cell repertoires in COVID-19. Germline CDR1 and CDR2: MNHEY and SVGAGI. The CDR3 covers 14 residues. V shed 6 bases and J 4 bases; nucleotides not matched to a gene: 5. TCRdb keeps only in-frame clones here, not all; method: immunoSEQ multiplex PCR. The table has fewer than 120,000 clones, 70% to 90% seen once. This TCR was recovered from a human donor in a cohort sampled during active COVID-19. The sample taken for sequencing was peripheral blood. The chain has TRBV6-5 and TRBJ1-2; TRBD1 matches at 10 bases. CDR3 sequence: CASSGDRGGYGYTF. The CDR3 coding sequence is TGTGCCAGCAGCGGGGACAGGGGAGGCTATGGCTACACCTTC.